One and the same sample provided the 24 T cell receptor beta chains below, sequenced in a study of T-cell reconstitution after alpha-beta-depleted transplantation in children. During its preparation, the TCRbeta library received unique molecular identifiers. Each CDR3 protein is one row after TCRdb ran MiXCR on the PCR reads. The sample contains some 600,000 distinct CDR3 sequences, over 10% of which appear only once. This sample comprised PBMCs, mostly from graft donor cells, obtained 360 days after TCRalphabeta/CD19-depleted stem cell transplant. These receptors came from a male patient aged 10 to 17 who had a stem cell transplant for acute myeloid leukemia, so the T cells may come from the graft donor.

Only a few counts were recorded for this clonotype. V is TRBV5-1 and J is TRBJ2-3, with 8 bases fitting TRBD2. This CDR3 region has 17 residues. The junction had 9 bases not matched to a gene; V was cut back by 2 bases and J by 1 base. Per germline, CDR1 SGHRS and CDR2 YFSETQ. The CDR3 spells CASSLRSGAGGTDTQYF. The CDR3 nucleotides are TGCGCCAGCAGCTTAAGGTCAGGAGCGGGAGGCACAGATACGCAGTATTTT.

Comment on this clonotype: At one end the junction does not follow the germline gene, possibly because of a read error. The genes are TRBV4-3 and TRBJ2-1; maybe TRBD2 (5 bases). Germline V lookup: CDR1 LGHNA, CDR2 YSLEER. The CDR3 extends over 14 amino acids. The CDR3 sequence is CASSQGMAGNEEFF. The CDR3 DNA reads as TGCGCCAGCAGCCAAGGGATGGCGGGTAATGAGGAGTTCTTC.

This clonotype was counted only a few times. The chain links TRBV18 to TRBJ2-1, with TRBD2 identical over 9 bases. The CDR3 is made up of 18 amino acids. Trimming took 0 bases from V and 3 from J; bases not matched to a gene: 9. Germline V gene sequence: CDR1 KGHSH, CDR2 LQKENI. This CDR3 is CASSPPGAGGGYYNEQFF. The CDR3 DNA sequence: TGTGCCAGCTCACCACCGGGAGCGGGAGGCGGCTACTACAATGAGCAGTTCTTC.

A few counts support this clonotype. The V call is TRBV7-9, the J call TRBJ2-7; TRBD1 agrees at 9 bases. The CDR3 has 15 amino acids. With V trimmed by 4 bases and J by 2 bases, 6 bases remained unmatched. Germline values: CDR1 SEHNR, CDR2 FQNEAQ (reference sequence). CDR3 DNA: TGTGCCAGCAGCTACCACGGACAGGGGACCTACGAGCAGTACTTC. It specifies CASSYHGQGTYEQYF.

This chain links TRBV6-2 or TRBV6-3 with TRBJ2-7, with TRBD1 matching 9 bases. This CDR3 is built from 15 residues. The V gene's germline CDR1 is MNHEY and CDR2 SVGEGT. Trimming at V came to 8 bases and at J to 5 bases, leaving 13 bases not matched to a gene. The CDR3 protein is CASGRRDRVFHEQYF. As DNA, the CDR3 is TGTGCCAGCGGAAGAAGGGACAGGGTATTTCACGAGCAGTACTTC.

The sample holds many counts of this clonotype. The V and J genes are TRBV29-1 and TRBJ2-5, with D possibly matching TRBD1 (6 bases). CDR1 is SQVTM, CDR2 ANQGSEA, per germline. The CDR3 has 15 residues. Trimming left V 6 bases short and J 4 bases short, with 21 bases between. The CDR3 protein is CSVVDRPLLGETQYF. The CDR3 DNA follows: TGCAGCGTCGTAGACAGGCCCCTCCTAGGAGAGACCCAGTACTTC.

CDR3 bases: TGTGCCACCAGCTCACGGGACAGTTCTTACGAGCAGTACTTC. Translation gives CATSSRDSSYEQYF. The chain combines TRBV15 with TRBJ2-7; 7 bases fit TRBD1. CDR3 length: 14 amino acids. V lost 5 bases, J lost 4 bases, and 8 bases stayed unmatched. The germline V gene encodes CDR1 LNHNV and CDR2 YYDKDF (reference sequence).

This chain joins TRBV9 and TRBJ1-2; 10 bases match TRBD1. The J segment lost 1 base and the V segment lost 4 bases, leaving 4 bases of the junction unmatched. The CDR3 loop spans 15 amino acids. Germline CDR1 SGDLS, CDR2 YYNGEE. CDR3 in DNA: TGTGCCAGCAGCTCAGGGACAGGGGTTAACTATGGCTACACCTTC. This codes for CASSSGTGVNYGYTF.

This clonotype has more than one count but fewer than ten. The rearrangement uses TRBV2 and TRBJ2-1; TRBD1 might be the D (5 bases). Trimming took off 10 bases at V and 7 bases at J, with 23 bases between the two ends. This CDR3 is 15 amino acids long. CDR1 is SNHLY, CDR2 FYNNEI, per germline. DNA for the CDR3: TGTGCCAACATGTTGGACATTTCAGGGTCTAATGAGCAGTTCTTC. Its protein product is CANMLDISGSNEQFF.

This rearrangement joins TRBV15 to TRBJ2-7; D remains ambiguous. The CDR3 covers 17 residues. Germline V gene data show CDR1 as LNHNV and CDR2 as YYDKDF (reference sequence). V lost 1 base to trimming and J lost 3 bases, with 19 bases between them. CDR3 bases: TGTGCCACCAGCAGAGGGGCTCTAGGTTTCCCTTACTACGAGCAGTACTTC. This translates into CATSRGALGFPYYEQYF.

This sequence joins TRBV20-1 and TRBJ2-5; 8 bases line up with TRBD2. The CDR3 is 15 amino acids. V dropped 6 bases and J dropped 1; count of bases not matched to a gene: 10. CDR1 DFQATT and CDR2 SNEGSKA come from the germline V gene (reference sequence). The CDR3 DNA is TGCAGTGCGGAGGCGGGAGCGGGGGTCCAAGAGACCCAGTACTTC. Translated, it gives CSAEAGAGVQETQYF.

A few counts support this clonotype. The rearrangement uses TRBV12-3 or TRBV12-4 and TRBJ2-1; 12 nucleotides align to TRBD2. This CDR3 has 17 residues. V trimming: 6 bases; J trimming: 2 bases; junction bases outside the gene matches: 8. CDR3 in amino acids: CASSPVTSGRTYNEQFF. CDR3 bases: TGTGCCAGCAGCCCAGTGACTAGCGGGAGAACCTACAATGAGCAGTTCTTC.

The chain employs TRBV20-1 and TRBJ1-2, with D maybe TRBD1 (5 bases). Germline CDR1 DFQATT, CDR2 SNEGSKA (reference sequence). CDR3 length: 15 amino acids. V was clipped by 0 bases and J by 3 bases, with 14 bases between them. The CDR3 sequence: CSARDMRTGHYGYTF. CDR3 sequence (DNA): TGCAGTGCTAGAGATATGAGAACAGGCCACTATGGCTACACCTTC.

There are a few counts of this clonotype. The CDR3 DNA is TGTGCCAGCAGTGACCAGGGGGGCGGGAGGGCCCGAGAGCAGTACTTC. Amino acid sequence: CASSDQGGGRAREQYF. V and J are TRBV25-1 and TRBJ2-7; 9 bases line up with TRBD2. CDR1 and CDR2 (germline): MGHDK, SYGVNS. The trim removed 3 bases at V and 7 bases at J, leaving 13 bases unmatched. CDR3 length: 16 amino acids.

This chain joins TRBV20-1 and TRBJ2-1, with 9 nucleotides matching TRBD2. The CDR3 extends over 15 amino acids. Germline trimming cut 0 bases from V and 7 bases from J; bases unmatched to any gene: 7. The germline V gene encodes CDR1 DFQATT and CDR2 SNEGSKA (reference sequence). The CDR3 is CSARDWWREGNEQFF. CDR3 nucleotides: TGCAGTGCTAGAGATTGGTGGCGGGAGGGGAATGAGCAGTTCTTC.

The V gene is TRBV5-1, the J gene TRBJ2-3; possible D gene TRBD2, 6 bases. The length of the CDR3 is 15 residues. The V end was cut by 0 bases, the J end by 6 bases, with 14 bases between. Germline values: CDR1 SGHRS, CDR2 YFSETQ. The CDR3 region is CASSLGLGEVDTQYF. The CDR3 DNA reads TGCGCCAGCAGCTTGGGACTAGGTGAGGTGGATACGCAGTATTTT. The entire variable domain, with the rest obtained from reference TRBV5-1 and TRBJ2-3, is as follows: KAGVTQTPRYLIKTRGQQVTLSCSPISGHRSVSWYQQTPGQGLQFLFEYFSETQRNKGNFPGRFSGRQFSNSRSEMNVSTLELGDSALYLCASSLGLGEVDTQYFGPGTRLTVL.

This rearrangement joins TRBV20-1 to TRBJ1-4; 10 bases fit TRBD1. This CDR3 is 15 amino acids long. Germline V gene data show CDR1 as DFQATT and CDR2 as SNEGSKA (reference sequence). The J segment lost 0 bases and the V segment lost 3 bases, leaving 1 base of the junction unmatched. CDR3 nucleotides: TGCAGTGCTAGGGGACAGGGGTCAACTAATGAAAAACTGTTTTTT. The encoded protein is CSARGQGSTNEKLFF.

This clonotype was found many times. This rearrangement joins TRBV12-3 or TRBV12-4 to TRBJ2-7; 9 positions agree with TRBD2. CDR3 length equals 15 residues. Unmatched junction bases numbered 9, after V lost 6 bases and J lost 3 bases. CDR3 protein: CASRPGTSLFYEQYF. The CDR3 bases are TGTGCCAGCAGGCCAGGGACTAGCCTCTTCTACGAGCAGTACTTC.

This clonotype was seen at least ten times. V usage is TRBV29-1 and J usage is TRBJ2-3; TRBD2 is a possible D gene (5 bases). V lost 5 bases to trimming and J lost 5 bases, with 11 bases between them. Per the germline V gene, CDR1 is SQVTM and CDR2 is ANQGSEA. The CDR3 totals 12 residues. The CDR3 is CSVLSRGDTQYF. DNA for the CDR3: TGCAGCGTTTTATCCCGGGGAGATACGCAGTATTTT.

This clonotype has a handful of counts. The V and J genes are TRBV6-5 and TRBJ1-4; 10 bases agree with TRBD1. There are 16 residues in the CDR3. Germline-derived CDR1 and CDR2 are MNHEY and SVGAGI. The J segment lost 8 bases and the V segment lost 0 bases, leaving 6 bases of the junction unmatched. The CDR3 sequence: CASSYSRTGGAEKLFF. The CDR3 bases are TGTGCCAGCAGTTACTCCCGGACAGGGGGAGCAGAAAAACTGTTTTTT.

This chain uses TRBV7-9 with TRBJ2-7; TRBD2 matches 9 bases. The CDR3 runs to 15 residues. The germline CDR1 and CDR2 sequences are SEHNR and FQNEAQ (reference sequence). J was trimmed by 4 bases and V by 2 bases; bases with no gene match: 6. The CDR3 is CASSLSGGSPYEQYF. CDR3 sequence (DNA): TGTGCCAGCAGCTTAAGCGGGGGGTCTCCGTACGAGCAGTACTTC.

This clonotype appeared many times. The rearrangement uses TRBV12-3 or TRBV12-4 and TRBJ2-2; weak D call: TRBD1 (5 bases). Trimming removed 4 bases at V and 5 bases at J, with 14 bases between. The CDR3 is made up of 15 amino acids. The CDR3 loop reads CASSCPRPGTGELFF. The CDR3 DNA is TGTGCCAGCAGTTGCCCGAGGCCAGGGACCGGGGAGCTGTTTTTT.

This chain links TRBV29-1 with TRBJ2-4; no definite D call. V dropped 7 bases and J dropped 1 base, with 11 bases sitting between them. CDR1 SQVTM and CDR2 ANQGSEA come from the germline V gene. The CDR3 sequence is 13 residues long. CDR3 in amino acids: CSAVLWAKNIQYF. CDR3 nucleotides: TGCAGCGCTGTACTGTGGGCCAAAAACATTCAGTACTTC. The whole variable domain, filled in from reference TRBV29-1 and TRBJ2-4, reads SAVISQKPSRDICQRGTSLTIQCQVDSQVTMMFWYRQQPGQSLTLIATANQGSEATYESGFVIDKFPISRPNLTFSTLTVSNMSPEDSSIYLCSAVLWAKNIQYFGAGTRLSVL.

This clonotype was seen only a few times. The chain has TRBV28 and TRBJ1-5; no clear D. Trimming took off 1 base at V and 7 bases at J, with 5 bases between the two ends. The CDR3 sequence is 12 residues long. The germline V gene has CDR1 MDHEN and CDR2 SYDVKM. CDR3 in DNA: TGTGCCAGCAGTTTATCATACCAGCCCCAGCATTTT. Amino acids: CASSLSYQPQHF.